This T cell receptor beta chain was retrieved from a study of blood T cell repertoires in COVID-19. Two negative PCRs, clearance, or symptom resolution were required of recovered Cohort 3 donors. V shed 1 base and J 6 bases; nucleotides not matched to a gene: 7. Germline V lookup: CDR1 LGHDT, CDR2 YNNKEL (reference sequence). The CDR3 is made up of 16 amino acids. Original data processing: Reference gene primers were amplified, and this amplification served to estimate nucleated cell counts. TCRdb's copy holds only in-frame clones and misses some; the assay was immunoSEQ multiplex PCR. From that table come the V and J calls and clone size; the DNA was used to work out D and trimming. Altogether some 160,000 clones are present, roughly 90% being singletons, with the ten largest covering about 6.3%.

The sequenced sample was PBMCs or T cells enriched from blood (not recorded which). The receptor's source is a woman between 50 and 59 years old who had recovered from COVID-19. This chain uses TRBV3-1 (or the pseudogene TRBV3-2) with TRBJ2-1; 9 bases match TRBD2. The CDR3 protein is CASSQVPAGGPNEQFF. CDR3 DNA: TGTGCCAGCAGCCAAGTCCCTGCGGGAGGGCCCAATGAGCAGTTCTTC.